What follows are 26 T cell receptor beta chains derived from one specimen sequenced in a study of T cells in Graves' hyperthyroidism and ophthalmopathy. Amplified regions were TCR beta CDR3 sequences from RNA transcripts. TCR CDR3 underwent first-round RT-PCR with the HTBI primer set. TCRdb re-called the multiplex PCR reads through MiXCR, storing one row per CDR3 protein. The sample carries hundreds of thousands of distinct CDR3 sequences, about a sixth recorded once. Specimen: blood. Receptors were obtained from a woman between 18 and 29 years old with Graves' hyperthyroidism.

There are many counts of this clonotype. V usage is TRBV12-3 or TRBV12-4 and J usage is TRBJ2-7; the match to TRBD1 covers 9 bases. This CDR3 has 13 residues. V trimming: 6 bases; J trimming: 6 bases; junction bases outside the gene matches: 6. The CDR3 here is CASRLQGAVEQYF. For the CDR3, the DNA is TGTGCCAGCAGATTACAGGGGGCGGTCGAGCAGTACTTC.

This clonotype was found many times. The DNA of the CDR3 is TGTGCCAGCTCACGGACAGGGGGCAATCAGCCCCAGCATTTT. Its translation is CASSRTGGNQPQHF. The V gene is TRBV18, the J gene TRBJ1-5; 9 bases are shared with TRBD1. CDR3 size: 14 residues. Germline lookup yields CDR1 KGHSH and CDR2 LQKENI. Germline trimming cut 4 bases from V and 2 bases from J; bases unmatched to any gene: 0.

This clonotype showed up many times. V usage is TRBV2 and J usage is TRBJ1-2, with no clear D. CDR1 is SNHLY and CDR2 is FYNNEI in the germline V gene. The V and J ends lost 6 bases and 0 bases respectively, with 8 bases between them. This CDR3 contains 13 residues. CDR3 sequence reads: CASREDSNYGYTF. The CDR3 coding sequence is TGTGCCAGCAGGGAGGACTCTAACTATGGCTACACCTTC.

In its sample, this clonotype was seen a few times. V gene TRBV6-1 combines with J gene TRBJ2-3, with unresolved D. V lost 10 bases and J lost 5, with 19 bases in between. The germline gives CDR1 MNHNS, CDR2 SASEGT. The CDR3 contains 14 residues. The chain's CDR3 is CATRIKGKRDTQYF. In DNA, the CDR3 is TGTGCCACCCGGATAAAAGGGAAGAGAGATACGCAGTATTTT.

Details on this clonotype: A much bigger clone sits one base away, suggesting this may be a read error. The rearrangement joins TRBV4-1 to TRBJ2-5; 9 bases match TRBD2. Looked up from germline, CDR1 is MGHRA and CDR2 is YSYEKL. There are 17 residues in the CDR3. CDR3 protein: CASSPGLARTLQGTQYF. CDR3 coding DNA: TGCGCCAGCAGCCCGGGACTAGCACGAACCCTCCAAGGGACCCAGTACTTC.

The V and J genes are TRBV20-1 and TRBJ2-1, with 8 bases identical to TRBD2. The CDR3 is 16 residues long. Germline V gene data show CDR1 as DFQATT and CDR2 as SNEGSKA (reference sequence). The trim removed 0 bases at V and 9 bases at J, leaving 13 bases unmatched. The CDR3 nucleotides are TGCAGTGCTAGAGAAGGGACCAGCGGGAGTAGGGTTGAGCAGTTCTTC. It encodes CSAREGTSGSRVEQFF.

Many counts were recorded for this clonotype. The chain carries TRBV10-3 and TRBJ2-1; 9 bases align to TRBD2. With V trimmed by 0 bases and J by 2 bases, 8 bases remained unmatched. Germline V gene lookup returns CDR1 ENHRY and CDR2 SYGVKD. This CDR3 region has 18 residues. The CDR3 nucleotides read TGTGCCATCAGTGAGTCCCTCGGGACTAGCCTACCCTACAATGAGCAGTTCTTC. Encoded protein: CAISESLGTSLPYNEQFF.

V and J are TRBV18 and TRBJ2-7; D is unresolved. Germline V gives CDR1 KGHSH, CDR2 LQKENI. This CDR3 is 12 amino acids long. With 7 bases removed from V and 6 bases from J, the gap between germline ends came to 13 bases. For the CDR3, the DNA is TGTGCCAGCTTACCTGGGATCCGCGAGCAGTACTTC. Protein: CASLPGIREQYF.

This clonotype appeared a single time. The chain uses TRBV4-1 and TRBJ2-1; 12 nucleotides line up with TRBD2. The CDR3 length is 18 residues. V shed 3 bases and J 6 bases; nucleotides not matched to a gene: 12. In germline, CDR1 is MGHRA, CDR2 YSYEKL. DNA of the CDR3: TGCGCCAGCAGCCAGTACGAACCCCGACTAGCGGGGGCCAATGAGCAGTTCTTC. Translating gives CASSQYEPRLAGANEQFF.

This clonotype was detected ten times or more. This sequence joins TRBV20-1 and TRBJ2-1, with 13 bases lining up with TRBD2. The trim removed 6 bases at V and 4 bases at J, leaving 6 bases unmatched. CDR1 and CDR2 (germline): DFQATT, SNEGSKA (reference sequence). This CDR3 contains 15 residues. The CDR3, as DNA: TGCAGTGCAAGACTAGCGGGGGGCTATTACAATGAGCAGTTCTTC. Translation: CSARLAGGYYNEQFF.

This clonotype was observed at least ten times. The CDR3 loop is CASSPRDNSPLHF. The CDR3, as DNA: TGTGCCAGCAGTCCCAGGGATAATTCACCCCTCCACTTT. The genes are TRBV12-3 or TRBV12-4 and TRBJ1-6; possibly TRBD1 for D (5 bases). With 5 bases removed from V and 5 bases from J, the gap between germline ends came to 7 bases. The CDR3 is 13 residues long.

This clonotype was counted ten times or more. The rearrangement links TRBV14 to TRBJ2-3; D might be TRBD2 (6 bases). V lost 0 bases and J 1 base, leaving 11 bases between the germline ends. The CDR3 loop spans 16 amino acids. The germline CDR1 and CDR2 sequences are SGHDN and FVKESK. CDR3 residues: CASSQDWGGGTDTQYF. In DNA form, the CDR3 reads TGTGCCAGCAGCCAAGACTGGGGCGGGGGCACAGATACGCAGTATTTT.

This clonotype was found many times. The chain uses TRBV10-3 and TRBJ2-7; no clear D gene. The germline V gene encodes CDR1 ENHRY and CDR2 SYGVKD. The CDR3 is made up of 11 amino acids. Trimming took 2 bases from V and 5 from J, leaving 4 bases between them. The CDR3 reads CAISEIHEQYF. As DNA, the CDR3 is TGTGCCATCAGTGAGATCCACGAGCAGTACTTC.

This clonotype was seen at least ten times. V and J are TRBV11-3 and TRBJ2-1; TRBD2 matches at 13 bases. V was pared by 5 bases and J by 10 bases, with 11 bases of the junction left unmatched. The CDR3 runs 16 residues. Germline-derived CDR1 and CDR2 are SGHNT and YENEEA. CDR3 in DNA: TGTGCCAGCAGCCCCTGGACTAGCGGGAGAGGAGACGAGCAGTTCTTC. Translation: CASSPWTSGRGDEQFF.

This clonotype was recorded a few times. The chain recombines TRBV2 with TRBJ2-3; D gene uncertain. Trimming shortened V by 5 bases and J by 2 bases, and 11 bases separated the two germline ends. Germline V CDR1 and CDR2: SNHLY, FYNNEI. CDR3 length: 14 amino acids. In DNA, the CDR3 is TGTGCCAGCAGTCTCCTCGCGTTCACAGATACGCAGTATTTT. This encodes CASSLLAFTDTQYF.

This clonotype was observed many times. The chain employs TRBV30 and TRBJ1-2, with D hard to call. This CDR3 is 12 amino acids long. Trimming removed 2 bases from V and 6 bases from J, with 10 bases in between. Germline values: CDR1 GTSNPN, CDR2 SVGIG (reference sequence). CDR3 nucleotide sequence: TGTGCCTGGAGTAGGCAGAATGATGGCTACACCTTC. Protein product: CAWSRQNDGYTF. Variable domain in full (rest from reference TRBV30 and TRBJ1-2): SQTIHQWPATLVQPVGSPLSLECTVEGTSNPNLYWYRQAAGRGLQLLFYSVGIGQISSEVPQNLSASRPQDRQFILSSKKLLLSDSGFYLCAWSRQNDGYTFGSGTRLTVV.

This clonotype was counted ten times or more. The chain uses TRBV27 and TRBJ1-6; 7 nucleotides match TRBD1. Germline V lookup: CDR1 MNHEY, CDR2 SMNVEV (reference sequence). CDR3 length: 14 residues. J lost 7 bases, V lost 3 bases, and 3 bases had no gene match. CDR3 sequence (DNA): TGTGCCAGCAGTTTGACAGGGTACAATTCACCCCTCCACTTT. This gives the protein CASSLTGYNSPLHF.

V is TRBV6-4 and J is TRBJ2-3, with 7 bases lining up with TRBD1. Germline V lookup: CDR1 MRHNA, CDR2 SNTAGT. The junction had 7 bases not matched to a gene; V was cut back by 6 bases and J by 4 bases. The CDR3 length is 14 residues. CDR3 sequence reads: CASRTGPGADTQYF. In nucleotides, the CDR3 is TGTGCCAGCAGGACAGGGCCAGGAGCAGATACGCAGTATTTT.

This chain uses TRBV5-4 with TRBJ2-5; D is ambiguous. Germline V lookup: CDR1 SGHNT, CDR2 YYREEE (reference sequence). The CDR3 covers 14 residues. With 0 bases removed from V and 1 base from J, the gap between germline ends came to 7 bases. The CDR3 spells CASSLGLLQETQYF. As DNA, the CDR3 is TGTGCCAGCAGCTTGGGGCTACTCCAAGAGACCCAGTACTTC.

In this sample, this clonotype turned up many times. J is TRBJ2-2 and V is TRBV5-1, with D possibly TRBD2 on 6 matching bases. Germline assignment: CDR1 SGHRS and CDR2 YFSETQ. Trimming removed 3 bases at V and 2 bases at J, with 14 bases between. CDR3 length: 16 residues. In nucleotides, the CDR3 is TGCGCCAGCAGCTCCCAGGAGGGAGGTAACACCGGGGAGCTGTTTTTT. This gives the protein CASSSQEGGNTGELFF.

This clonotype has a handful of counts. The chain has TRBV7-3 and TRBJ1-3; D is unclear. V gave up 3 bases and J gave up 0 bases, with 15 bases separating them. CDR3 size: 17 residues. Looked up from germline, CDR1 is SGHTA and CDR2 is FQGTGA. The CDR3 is CASSLMNSLSSGNTIYF. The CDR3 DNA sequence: TGTGCCAGCAGCTTGATGAACAGCCTTAGCTCTGGAAACACCATATATTTT.

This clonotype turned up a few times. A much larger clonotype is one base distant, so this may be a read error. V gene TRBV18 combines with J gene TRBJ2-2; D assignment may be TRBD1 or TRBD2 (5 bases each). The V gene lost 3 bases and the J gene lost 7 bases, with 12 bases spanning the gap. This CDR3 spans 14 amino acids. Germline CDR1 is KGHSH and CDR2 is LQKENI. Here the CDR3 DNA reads TGTGCCAGCTCACCGGGCAGGGACGGCGGGGAGCTGTTTTTT. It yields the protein CASSPGRDGGELFF. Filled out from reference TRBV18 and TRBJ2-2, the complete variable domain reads NAGVMQNPRHLVRRRGQEARLRCSPMKGHSHVYWYRQLPEEGLKFMVYLQKENIIDESGMPKERFSAEFPKEGPSILRIQQVVRGDSAAYFCASSPGRDGGELFFGEGSRLTVL.

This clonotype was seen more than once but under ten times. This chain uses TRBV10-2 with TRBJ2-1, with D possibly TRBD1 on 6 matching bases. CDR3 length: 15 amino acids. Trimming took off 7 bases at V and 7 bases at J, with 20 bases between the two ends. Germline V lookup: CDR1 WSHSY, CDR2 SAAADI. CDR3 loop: CASTRTARGWNEQFF. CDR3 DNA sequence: TGCGCCAGCACCCGGACAGCCCGCGGGTGGAATGAGCAGTTCTTC.

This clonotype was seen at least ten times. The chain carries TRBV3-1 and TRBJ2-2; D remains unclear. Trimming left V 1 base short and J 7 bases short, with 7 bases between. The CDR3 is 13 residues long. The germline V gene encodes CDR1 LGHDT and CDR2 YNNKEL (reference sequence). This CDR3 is CASSQGGHGELFF. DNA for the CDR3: TGTGCCAGCAGCCAAGGTGGGCACGGGGAGCTGTTTTTT.

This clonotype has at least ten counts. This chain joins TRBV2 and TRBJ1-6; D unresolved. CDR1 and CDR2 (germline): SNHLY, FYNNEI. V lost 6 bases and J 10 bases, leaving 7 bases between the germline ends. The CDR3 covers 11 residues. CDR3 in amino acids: CASRTYSPLHF. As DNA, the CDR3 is TGTGCCAGCAGGACTTACTCACCCCTCCACTTT.

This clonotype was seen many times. The chain's CDR3 is CASSWGQGVSEQYF. CDR3 nucleotides: TGTGCCAGCAGCTGGGGACAGGGGGTCAGCGAGCAGTACTTC. The rearrangement joins TRBV5-6 to TRBJ2-7; TRBD1 matches 11 bases. V shed 3 bases and J 6 bases; nucleotides not matched to a gene: 5. The CDR3 is 14 residues long. Germline loops: CDR1 SGHDT, CDR2 YYEEEE.